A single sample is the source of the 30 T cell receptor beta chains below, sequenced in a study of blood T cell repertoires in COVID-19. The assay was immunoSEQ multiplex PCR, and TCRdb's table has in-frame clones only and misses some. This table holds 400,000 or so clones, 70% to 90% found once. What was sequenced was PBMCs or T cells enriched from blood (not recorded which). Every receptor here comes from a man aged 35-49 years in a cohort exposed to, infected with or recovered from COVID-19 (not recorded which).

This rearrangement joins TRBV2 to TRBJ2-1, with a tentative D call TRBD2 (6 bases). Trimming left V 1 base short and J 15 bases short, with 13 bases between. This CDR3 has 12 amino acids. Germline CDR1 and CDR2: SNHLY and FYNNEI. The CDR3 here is CASSEERATAFF. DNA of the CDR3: TGTGCCAGCAGTGAAGAGCGGGCGACGGCGTTCTTC.

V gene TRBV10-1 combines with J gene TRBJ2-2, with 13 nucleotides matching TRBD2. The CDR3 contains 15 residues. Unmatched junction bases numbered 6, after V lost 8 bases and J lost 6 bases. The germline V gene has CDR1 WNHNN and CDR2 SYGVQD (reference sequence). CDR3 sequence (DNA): TGCGCCAGCGCAGGACTAGCGGGAGTTGCCGGGGAGCTGTTTTTT. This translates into CASAGLAGVAGELFF.

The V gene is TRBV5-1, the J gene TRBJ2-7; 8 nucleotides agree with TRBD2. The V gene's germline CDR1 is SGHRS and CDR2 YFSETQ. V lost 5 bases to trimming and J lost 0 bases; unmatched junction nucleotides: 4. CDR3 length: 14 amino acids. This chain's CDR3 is CASSGGGSSYEQYF. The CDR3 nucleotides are TGCGCCAGCAGTGGCGGGGGGAGCTCCTACGAGCAGTACTTC.

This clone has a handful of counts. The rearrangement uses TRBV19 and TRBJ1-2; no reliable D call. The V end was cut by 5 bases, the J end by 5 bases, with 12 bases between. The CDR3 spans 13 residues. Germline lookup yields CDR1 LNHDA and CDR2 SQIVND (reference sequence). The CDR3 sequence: CASSYRESYGYTF. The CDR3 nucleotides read TGTGCCAGTAGTTACCGAGAGTCGTATGGCTACACCTTC. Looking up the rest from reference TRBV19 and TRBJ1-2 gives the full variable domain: DGGITQSPKYLFRKEGQNVTLSCEQNLNHDAMYWYRQDPGQGLRLIYYSQIVNDFQKGDIAEGYSVSREKKESFPLTVTSAQKNPTAFYLCASSYRESYGYTFGSGTRLTVV.

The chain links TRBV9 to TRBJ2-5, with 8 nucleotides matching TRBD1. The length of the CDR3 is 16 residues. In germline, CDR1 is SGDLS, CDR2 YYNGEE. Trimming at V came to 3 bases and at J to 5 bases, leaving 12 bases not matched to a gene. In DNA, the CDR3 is TGTGCCAGCAGCGCCCAGGGGGCGCTTTCCAGGGAGACCCAGTACTTC. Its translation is CASSAQGALSRETQYF.

CDR3: CASSQDPDRRYNSPLHF. Written as DNA, the CDR3 is TGTGCCAGCAGCCAAGACCCGGACAGGCGCTATAATTCACCCCTCCACTTT. This chain joins TRBV3-1 (or the pseudogene TRBV3-2) and TRBJ1-6, with 7 bases aligning to TRBD1. The CDR3 totals 17 residues. After removal of 0 bases from V and 3 bases from J, the junction contained 5 bases not matched to a gene. The germline V gene has CDR1 LGHDT and CDR2 YNNKEL (reference sequence).

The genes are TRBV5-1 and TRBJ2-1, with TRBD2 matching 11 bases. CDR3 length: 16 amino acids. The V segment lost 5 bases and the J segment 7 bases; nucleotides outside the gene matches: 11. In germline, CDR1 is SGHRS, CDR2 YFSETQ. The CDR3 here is CASSLQVAGGPNEQFF. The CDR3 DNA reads TGCGCCAGCAGTTTACAGGTAGCGGGAGGGCCAAATGAGCAGTTCTTC.

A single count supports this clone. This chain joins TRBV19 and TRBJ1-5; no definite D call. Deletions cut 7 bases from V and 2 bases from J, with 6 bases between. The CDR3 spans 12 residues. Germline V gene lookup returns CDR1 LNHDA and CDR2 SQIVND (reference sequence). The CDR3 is CASNQGNQPQHF. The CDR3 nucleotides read TGTGCCAGTAACCAGGGCAATCAGCCCCAGCATTTT.

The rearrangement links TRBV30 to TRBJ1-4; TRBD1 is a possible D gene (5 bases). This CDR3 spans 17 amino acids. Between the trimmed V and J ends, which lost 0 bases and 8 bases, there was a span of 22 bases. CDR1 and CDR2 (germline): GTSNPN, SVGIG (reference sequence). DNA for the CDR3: TGTGCCTGGAGTGTATCCCGGACACCTACGGGAGAGGAAAAACTGTTTTTT. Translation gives CAWSVSRTPTGEEKLFF.

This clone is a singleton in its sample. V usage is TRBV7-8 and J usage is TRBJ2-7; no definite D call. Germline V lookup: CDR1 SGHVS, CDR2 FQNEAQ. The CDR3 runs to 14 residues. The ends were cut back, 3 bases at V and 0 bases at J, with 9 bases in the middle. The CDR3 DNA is TGTGCCAGCAGCTTTTCCCGTCTCTCCTACGAGCAGTACTTC. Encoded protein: CASSFSRLSYEQYF. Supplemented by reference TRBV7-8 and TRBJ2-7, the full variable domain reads GAGVSQSPRYKVAKRGQDVALRCDPISGHVSLFWYQQALGQGPEFLTYFQNEAQLDKSGLPSDRFFAERPEGSVSTLKIQRTQQEDSAVYLCASSFSRLSYEQYFGPGTRLTVT.

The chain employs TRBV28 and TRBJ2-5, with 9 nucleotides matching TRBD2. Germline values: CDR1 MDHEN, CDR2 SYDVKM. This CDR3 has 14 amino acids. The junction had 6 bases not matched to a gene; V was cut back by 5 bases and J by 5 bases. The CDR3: CASSTLAGAETQYF. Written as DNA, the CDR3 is TGTGCCAGCAGTACCTTAGCGGGGGCGGAGACCCAGTACTTC.

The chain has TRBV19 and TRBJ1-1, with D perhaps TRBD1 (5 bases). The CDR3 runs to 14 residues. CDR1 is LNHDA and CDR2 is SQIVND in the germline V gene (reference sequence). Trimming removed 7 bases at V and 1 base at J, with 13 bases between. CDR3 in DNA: TGTGCCAGTAACAAAAACAGGAGGAACACTGAAGCTTTCTTT. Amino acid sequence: CASNKNRRNTEAFF.

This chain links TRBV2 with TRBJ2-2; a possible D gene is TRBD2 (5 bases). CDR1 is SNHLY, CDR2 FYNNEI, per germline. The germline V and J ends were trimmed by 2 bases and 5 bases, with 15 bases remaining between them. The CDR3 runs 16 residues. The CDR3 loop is CASSESSSRRTGELFF. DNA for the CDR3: TGTGCCAGCAGTGAAAGTTCTAGCAGGAGGACCGGGGAGCTGTTTTTT.

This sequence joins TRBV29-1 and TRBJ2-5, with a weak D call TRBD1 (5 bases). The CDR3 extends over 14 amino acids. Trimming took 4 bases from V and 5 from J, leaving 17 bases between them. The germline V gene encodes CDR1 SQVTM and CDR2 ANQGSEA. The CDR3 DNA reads TGCAGCGTTGTGCGACAGAACCTCCGGGAGACCCAGTACTTC. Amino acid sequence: CSVVRQNLRETQYF.

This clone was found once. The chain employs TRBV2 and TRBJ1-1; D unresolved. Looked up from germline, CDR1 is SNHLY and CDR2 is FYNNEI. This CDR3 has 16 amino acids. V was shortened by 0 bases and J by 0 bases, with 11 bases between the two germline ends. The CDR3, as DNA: TGTGCCAGCAGTGAAGCTGAGTCAAAAATGAACACTGAAGCTTTCTTT. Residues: CASSEAESKMNTEAFF.

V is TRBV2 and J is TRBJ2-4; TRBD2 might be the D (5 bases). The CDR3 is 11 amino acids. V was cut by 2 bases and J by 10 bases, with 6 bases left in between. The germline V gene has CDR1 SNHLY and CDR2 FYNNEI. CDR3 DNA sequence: TGTGCCAGCAGTGAAAGGGAGATTCAGTACTTC. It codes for CASSEREIQYF. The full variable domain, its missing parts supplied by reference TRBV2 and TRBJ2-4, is EPEVTQTPSHQVTQMGQEVILRCVPISNHLYFYWYRQILGQKVEFLVSFYNNEISEKSEIFDDQFSVERPDGSNFTLKIRSTKLEDSAMYFCASSEREIQYFGAGTRLSVL.

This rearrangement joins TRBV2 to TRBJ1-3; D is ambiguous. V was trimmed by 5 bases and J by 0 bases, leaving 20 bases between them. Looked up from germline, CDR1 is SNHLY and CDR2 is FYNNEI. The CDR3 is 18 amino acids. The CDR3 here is CASSPRLRHNSSGNTIYF. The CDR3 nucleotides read TGTGCCAGCAGTCCCAGGTTGAGACATAATTCCTCTGGAAACACCATATATTTT. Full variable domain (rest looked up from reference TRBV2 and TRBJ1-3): EPEVTQTPSHQVTQMGQEVILRCVPISNHLYFYWYRQILGQKVEFLVSFYNNEISEKSEIFDDQFSVERPDGSNFTLKIRSTKLEDSAMYFCASSPRLRHNSSGNTIYFGEGSWLTVV.

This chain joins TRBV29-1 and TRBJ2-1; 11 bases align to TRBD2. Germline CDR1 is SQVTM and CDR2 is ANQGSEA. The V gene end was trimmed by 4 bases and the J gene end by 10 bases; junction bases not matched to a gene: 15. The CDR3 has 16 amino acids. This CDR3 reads CSVGGLAGGKFWEQFF. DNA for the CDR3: TGCAGCGTTGGCGGCCTAGCGGGAGGCAAATTCTGGGAGCAGTTCTTC.

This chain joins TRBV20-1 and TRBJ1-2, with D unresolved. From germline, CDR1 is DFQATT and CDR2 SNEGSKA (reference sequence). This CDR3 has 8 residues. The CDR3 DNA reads TGCATACCGGGTGGCTACACCTTC. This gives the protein CIPGGYTF.

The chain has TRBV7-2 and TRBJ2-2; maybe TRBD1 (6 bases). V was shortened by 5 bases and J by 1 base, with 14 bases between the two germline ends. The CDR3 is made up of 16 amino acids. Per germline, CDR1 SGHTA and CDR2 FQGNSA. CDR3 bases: TGTGCCAGCAGCCCACAGGGCGCGATGAACACCGGGGAGCTGTTTTTT. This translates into CASSPQGAMNTGELFF.

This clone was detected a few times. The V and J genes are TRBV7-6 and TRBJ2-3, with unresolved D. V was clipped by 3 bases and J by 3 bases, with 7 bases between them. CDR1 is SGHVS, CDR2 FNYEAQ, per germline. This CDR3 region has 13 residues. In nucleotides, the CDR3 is TGTGCCAGCAGCTTCGCTCAGACAGATACGCAGTATTTT. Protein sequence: CASSFAQTDTQYF.

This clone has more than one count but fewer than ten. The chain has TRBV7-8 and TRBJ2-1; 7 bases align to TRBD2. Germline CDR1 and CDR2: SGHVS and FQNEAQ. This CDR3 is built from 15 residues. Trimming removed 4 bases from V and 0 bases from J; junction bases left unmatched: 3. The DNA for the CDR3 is TGTGCCAGCAGCTACGGGACTACCTCCTACAATGAGCAGTTCTTC. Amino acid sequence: CASSYGTTSYNEQFF.

The CDR3 region has the DNA TGCGCCAGCAGCCCCGTGTCAACAGGGGGCGAGCAGTACTTC. Translation: CASSPVSTGGEQYF. V is TRBV5-1 and J is TRBJ2-7; 8 bases map to TRBD1. The germline V gene encodes CDR1 SGHRS and CDR2 YFSETQ. This CDR3 region has 14 residues. The V gene end was trimmed by 4 bases and the J gene end by 6 bases; junction bases not matched to a gene: 9.

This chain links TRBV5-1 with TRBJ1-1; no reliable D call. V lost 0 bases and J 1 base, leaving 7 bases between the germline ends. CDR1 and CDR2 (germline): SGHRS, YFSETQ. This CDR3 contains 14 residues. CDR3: CASSLGERNTEAFF. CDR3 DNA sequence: TGCGCCAGCAGCTTGGGGGAGCGGAACACTGAAGCTTTCTTT.

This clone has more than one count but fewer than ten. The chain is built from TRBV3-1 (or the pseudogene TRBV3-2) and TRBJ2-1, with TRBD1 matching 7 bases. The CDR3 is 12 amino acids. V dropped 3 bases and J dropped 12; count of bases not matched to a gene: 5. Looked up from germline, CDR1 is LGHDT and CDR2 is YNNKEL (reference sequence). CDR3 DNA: TGTGCCAGCAGCCAGGAGGACAGGAGGCAGTTCTTC. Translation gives CASSQEDRRQFF.

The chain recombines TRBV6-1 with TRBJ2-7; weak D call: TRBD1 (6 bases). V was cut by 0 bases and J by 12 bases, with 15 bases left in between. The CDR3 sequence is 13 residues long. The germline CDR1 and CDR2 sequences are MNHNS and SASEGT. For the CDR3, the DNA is TGTGCCAGCAGTGAAGCTAGGCAGGGGCCAGGGTACTTC. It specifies CASSEARQGPGYF.

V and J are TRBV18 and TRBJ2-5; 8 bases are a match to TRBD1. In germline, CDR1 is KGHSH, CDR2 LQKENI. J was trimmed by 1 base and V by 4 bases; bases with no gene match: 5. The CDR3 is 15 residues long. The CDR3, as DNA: TGTGCCAGCTCACGTGGGACAGGTCCCCAAGAGACCCAGTACTTC. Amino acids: CASSRGTGPQETQYF.

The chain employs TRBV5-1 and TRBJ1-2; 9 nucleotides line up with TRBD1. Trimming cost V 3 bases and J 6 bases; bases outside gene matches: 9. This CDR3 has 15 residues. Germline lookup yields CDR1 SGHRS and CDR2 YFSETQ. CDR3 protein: CASSYDRGFRDGYTF. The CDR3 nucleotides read TGCGCCAGCAGCTATGACAGGGGGTTTAGGGATGGCTACACCTTC.

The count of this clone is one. In DNA, the CDR3 is TGTGCCAGCTCGGGGTTTAAGGGGATGAACACTGAAGCTTTCTTT. Protein sequence: CASSGFKGMNTEAFF. The chain links TRBV18 to TRBJ1-1; weak D call: TRBD1 (5 bases). Germline V gives CDR1 KGHSH, CDR2 LQKENI. The CDR3 spans 15 residues. Between the trimmed V and J ends, which lost 6 bases and 0 bases, there was a span of 14 bases.

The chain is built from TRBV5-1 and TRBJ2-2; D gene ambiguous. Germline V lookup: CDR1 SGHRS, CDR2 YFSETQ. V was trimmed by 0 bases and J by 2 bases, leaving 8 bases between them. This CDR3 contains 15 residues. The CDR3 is CASSLGWPNTGELFF. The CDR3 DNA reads TGCGCCAGCAGCTTGGGATGGCCCAACACCGGGGAGCTGTTTTTT.